The T cell receptor beta chain under discussion was sequenced for a study of T cell changes during pregnancy in multiple sclerosis. Clones were read by immunoSEQ multiplex PCR, and TCRdb kept only the in-frame ones, dropping some. Of some 60,000 clones listed, under 95% are singletons. From germline, CDR1 is SGHNT and CDR2 YENEEA. Trimming pared 5 bases from V and 3 bases from J, leaving 29 bases between. The CDR3 is 19 residues long. This receptor was identified in a female donor in good health, enrolled as a control in a pregnancy study. V and J are TRBV11-3 and TRBJ2-7, with a tentative D call TRBD1 (6 bases). The sample in question was peripheral blood, obtained in the first trimester of pregnancy. CDR3 sequence (DNA): TGTGCCAGCAGCACTAATGGGAACGACAGGAAGGGTCAGGGCTACGAGCAGTACTTC. Protein: CASSTNGNDRKGQGYEQYF. Full variable domain (missing parts from reference TRBV11-3 and TRBJ2-7): EAGVVQSPRYKIIEKKQPVAFWCNPISGHNTLYWYLQNLGQGPELLIRYENEEAVDDSQLPKDRFSAERLKGVDSTLKIQPAELGDSAVYLCASSTNGNDRKGQGYEQYFGPGTRLTVT.